This entry lists 27 T cell receptor beta chains sequenced from one sample in a study of blood T cell repertoires in COVID-19. Profiled with immunoSEQ multiplex PCR; TCRdb holds only in-frame clones, not every one. The data hold roughly 380,000 clones, with approximately 91% observed a single time. The sample was peripheral blood. The receptors stem from a woman between 40 and 50 years old with COVID-19, enrolled during active disease.

This clone came up a few times. The rearrangement joins TRBV7-9 to TRBJ1-2; 10 nucleotides align to TRBD1. Germline V gene lookup returns CDR1 SEHNR and CDR2 FQNEAQ (reference sequence). Germline trimming cut 2 bases from V and 2 bases from J; bases unmatched to any gene: 2. The CDR3 runs 15 residues. CDR3 DNA: TGTGCCAGCAGCTTAATGACAGGGGGCAACTATGGCTACACCTTC. Translated, it gives CASSLMTGGNYGYTF.

This rearrangement joins TRBV29-1 to TRBJ2-7; D might be TRBD2 (6 bases). CDR1 is SQVTM, CDR2 ANQGSEA, per germline. This CDR3 region has 13 residues. V lost 6 bases, J lost 1 base, and 13 bases lay in between. The CDR3 spells CSVLEGTSYEQYF. The CDR3 DNA follows: TGCAGCGTCCTTGAAGGGACTTCCTACGAGCAGTACTTC.

The chain recombines TRBV7-2 with TRBJ2-1; perhaps TRBD1 as D (5 bases). CDR1 SGHTA and CDR2 FQGNSA come from the germline V gene. The V gene lost 5 bases and the J gene lost 10 bases, with 15 bases spanning the gap. This CDR3 contains 13 residues. The CDR3 bases are TGTGCCAGCAGCCCAGGGTTGGCCGGCGAGCAGTTCTTC. The encoded protein is CASSPGLAGEQFF.

V is TRBV15 and J is TRBJ1-4; D might be TRBD1 (5 bases). The CDR3 contains 14 residues. Germline V gene sequence: CDR1 LNHNV, CDR2 YYDKDF (reference sequence). The V and J ends lost 1 base and 12 bases respectively, with 15 bases between them. The CDR3 loop reads CATSRVATDIQLFF. CDR3 nucleotide sequence: TGTGCCACCAGCAGAGTAGCCACGGACATTCAACTGTTTTTT.

This sequence joins TRBV28 and TRBJ1-5, with TRBD1 matching 8 bases. Per the germline V gene, CDR1 is MDHEN and CDR2 is SYDVKM. Trimming at V came to 2 bases and at J to 4 bases, leaving 13 bases not matched to a gene. The CDR3 runs 18 residues. This CDR3 reads CASSLGMGPGTGNQPQHF. The CDR3 region has the DNA TGTGCCAGCAGTTTAGGTATGGGGCCAGGGACAGGTAATCAGCCCCAGCATTTT.

The rearrangement links TRBV27 to TRBJ2-7; 7 bases align to TRBD2. J gave up 4 bases and V 7 bases, and 13 bases lay outside the gene matches. The CDR3 loop spans 15 amino acids. Germline CDR1 reads MNHEY; CDR2 reads SMNVEV (reference sequence). The CDR3 DNA sequence: TGTGCCAGCAAGGCCCGGGGGGACTTTGGTTACGAGCAGTACTTC. It codes for CASKARGDFGYEQYF.

This clone was found once. The gene calls are TRBV28 and TRBJ2-2; TRBD1 matches at 8 bases. The CDR3 sequence is 16 residues long. Germline loops: CDR1 MDHEN, CDR2 SYDVKM. Trimming took 2 bases from V and 5 from J; bases not matched to a gene: 7. In DNA, the CDR3 is TGTGCCAGCAGTTTAGAACCCAGGGGGCGAACCGGGGAGCTGTTTTTT. It codes for CASSLEPRGRTGELFF.

This chain links TRBV3-1 (or the pseudogene TRBV3-2) with TRBJ2-1; the match to TRBD2 covers 13 bases. The CDR3 is 20 amino acids. Germline CDR1 reads LGHDT; CDR2 reads YNNKEL (reference sequence). The V gene end was trimmed by 2 bases and the J gene end by 3 bases; junction bases not matched to a gene: 13. The CDR3 DNA sequence: TGTGCCAGCAGCCAACCCCACGAAAAGGGACTAGCGGGAATCTACAATGAGCAGTTCTTC. Its protein is CASSQPHEKGLAGIYNEQFF.

The gene calls are TRBV28 and TRBJ1-2; TRBD1 might be the D (6 bases). The CDR3 contains 15 residues. Germline loops: CDR1 MDHEN, CDR2 SYDVKM. The V gene lost 7 bases and the J gene lost 10 bases, with 25 bases spanning the gap. CDR3 bases: TGTGCCAGCACTATTGTAATGGGGGCTCCAGGTGACTACACCTTC. Encoded protein: CASTIVMGAPGDYTF.

Worth noting for this clone: Different DNA sequences within this sample yield the same CDR3. The rearrangement links TRBV18 to TRBJ2-5; 7 bases map to TRBD2. CDR1 and CDR2 from the germline V gene are KGHSH and LQKENI. The junction had 3 bases not matched to a gene; V was cut back by 3 bases and J by 2 bases. This CDR3 is 14 amino acids long. The CDR3 sequence is CASSPPSGQETQYF. Written as DNA, the CDR3 is TGTGCCAGCTCACCTCCTAGCGGACAAGAGACCCAGTACTTC.

Only one count was recorded for this clone. V is TRBV9 and J is TRBJ1-2; a weak D match, TRBD1 (5 bases). Germline CDR1 reads SGDLS; CDR2 reads YYNGEE. This CDR3 region has 14 residues. Between the trimmed V and J ends, which lost 2 bases and 2 bases, there was a span of 10 bases. The CDR3 is CASSVGGGNYGYTF. Here the CDR3 DNA reads TGTGCCAGCAGCGTGGGCGGGGGGAACTATGGCTACACCTTC.

The rearrangement links TRBV6-5 to TRBJ1-1, with 7 bases identical to TRBD1. The J segment lost 6 bases and the V segment lost 6 bases, leaving 13 bases of the junction unmatched. CDR1 and CDR2 from the germline V gene are MNHEY and SVGAGI. There are 15 residues in the CDR3. The CDR3 bases are TGTGCCAGCAGCCGATTGAGACAGGGCCCCTCTGAAGCTTTCTTT. The encoded protein is CASSRLRQGPSEAFF.

V is TRBV6-5 and J is TRBJ1-1; D remains unclear. Per the germline V gene, CDR1 is MNHEY and CDR2 is SVGAGI. Between the trimmed V and J ends, which lost 7 bases and 0 bases, there was a span of 12 bases. The CDR3 loop spans 14 amino acids. DNA for the CDR3: TGTGCCAGCACCAAGACGGAGATGAACACTGAAGCTTTCTTT. It yields the protein CASTKTEMNTEAFF.

Concerning this clone: The junction departs from germline at one end; a sequencing error may be responsible. The rearrangement links TRBV27 to TRBJ2-7; D is unresolved. CDR1 is MNHEY, CDR2 SMNVEV, per germline (reference sequence). The CDR3 has 10 amino acids. CDR3 amino acids: CASHSHEQYF. In DNA form, the CDR3 reads TGTGCCAGCCACTCCCACGAGCAGTACTTC.

The CDR3 region is CASSQDLQSSYNSPLHF. CDR3 nucleotide sequence: TGCGCCAGCAGCCAAGATCTACAGAGCTCCTATAATTCACCCCTCCACTTT. The chain uses TRBV4-3 and TRBJ1-6; D uncertain. This CDR3 comprises 17 residues. Trimming shortened V by 0 bases and J by 0 bases, and 9 bases separated the two germline ends. Germline lookup yields CDR1 LGHNA and CDR2 YSLEER.

This chain uses TRBV7-2 with TRBJ2-7, with 8 nucleotides matching TRBD2. The CDR3 is made up of 17 amino acids. The V gene's germline CDR1 is SGHTA and CDR2 FQGNSA. J was trimmed by 0 bases and V by 1 base; bases with no gene match: 8. The CDR3 is CASSLVLAGIRSYEQYF. The CDR3 DNA is TGTGCCAGCAGCTTAGTCCTAGCGGGTATACGCTCCTACGAGCAGTACTTC.

The chain carries TRBV5-4 and TRBJ1-1, with D perhaps TRBD1 (5 bases). Germline V gene data show CDR1 as SGHNT and CDR2 as YYREEE (reference sequence). V was pared by 7 bases and J by 7 bases, with 17 bases between. CDR3 length: 13 amino acids. As DNA, the CDR3 is TGTGCCAGCGCCTCGAGGCAGGGTCTTGAAGCTTTCTTT. Protein sequence: CASASRQGLEAFF.

The rearrangement uses TRBV6-2 or TRBV6-3 and TRBJ2-1; 8 bases fit TRBD2. V lost 5 bases, J lost 7 bases, and 7 bases stayed unmatched. Germline V CDR1 and CDR2: MNHEY, SVGEGT. The CDR3 has 14 amino acids. The CDR3 DNA follows: TGTGCCAGCAGTACGGGACTAGAGATAAATGAGCAGTTCTTC. This gives the protein CASSTGLEINEQFF.

The J gene is TRBJ2-1, the V gene TRBV5-1, with D unclear. The V and J ends lost 0 bases and 5 bases respectively, with 9 bases between them. This CDR3 is 14 amino acids long. Germline assignment: CDR1 SGHRS and CDR2 YFSETQ. CDR3: CASSLANRDNEQFF. The CDR3 DNA reads TGCGCCAGCAGCTTGGCCAACAGAGACAATGAGCAGTTCTTC. Using reference TRBV5-1 and TRBJ2-1 for the parts outside the CDR3, the full variable domain is KAGVTQTPRYLIKTRGQQVTLSCSPISGHRSVSWYQQTPGQGLQFLFEYFSETQRNKGNFPGRFSGRQFSNSRSEMNVSTLELGDSALYLCASSLANRDNEQFFGPGTRLTVL.

This clone has just a few counts. V and J are TRBV28 and TRBJ1-4, with TRBD1 matching over 10 bases. V lost 6 bases to trimming and J lost 7 bases; unmatched junction nucleotides: 11. Germline CDR1 reads MDHEN; CDR2 reads SYDVKM. CDR3 length: 16 residues. The CDR3 DNA reads TGTGCCAGCAGCCCCCCTTCCGGGACAGGGGTTGAAAAACTGTTTTTT. This encodes CASSPPSGTGVEKLFF.

The genes are TRBV28 and TRBJ2-3, with 14 bases identical to TRBD2. The CDR3 is 13 amino acids. V lost 10 bases and J lost 6; bases outside the gene matches: 3. Germline V gives CDR1 MDHEN, CDR2 SYDVKM. The CDR3 DNA reads as TGTGCCACACGGACTAGCGGGAGGGATACGCAGTATTTT. This gives the protein CATRTSGRDTQYF.

As for this clone: Other DNA sequences within the sample encode an identical CDR3. The chain carries TRBV7-2 and TRBJ1-3, with unresolved D. This CDR3 comprises 14 residues. V dropped 1 base and J dropped 4 bases, with 8 bases sitting between them. CDR1 SGHTA and CDR2 FQGNSA come from the germline V gene. The CDR3 coding sequence is TGTGCCAGCAGCTTAGGAGGGTCGGGAAACACCATATATTTT. Amino acids: CASSLGGSGNTIYF.

This clone was counted once. The V gene is TRBV27, the J gene TRBJ2-7, with 9 bases identical to TRBD1. This CDR3 is 15 amino acids long. J lost 3 bases, V lost 6 bases, and 9 bases had no gene match. Germline-derived CDR1 and CDR2 are MNHEY and SMNVEV (reference sequence). CDR3 bases: TGTGCCAGCAGGCCGGGACAGGGTACATACTACGAGCAGTACTTC. This translates into CASRPGQGTYYEQYF.

The V and J genes are TRBV28 and TRBJ1-5, with TRBD1 matching over 11 bases. V was pared by 5 bases and J by 3 bases, with 3 bases of the junction left unmatched. Per the germline V gene, CDR1 is MDHEN and CDR2 is SYDVKM. The CDR3 is made up of 15 amino acids. CDR3 nucleotides: TGTGCCAGCAGTCGGACAGGGGGCTACAATCAGCCCCAGCATTTT. Its protein product is CASSRTGGYNQPQHF.

The rearrangement links TRBV7-8 to TRBJ2-7; 14 bases map to TRBD2. After removal of 2 bases from V and 4 bases from J, the junction contained 19 bases not matched to a gene. The germline CDR1 and CDR2 sequences are SGHVS and FQNEAQ. The CDR3 spans 21 residues. CDR3 bases: TGTGCCAGCAGCTTAACCCCTAAGCCGACTAGCGGGAGGGGCGTTTGGTACGAGCAGTACTTC. It is translated as CASSLTPKPTSGRGVWYEQYF.

Remarks on this clone: Other nucleotide sequences from this sample produce the same CDR3. The genes are TRBV9 and TRBJ2-7, with D uncertain. With 0 bases removed from V and 3 bases from J, the gap between germline ends came to 10 bases. Germline V gives CDR1 SGDLS, CDR2 YYNGEE. CDR3 length equals 14 residues. DNA for the CDR3: TGTGCCAGCAGCGTAGGAGGCGTGAGCTACGAGCAGTACTTC. Residues: CASSVGGVSYEQYF.

This chain connects TRBV10-3 to TRBJ2-1; D remains ambiguous. This CDR3 contains 11 residues. Trimming removed 3 bases from V and 8 bases from J, with 5 bases in between. Germline values: CDR1 ENHRY, CDR2 SYGVKD. Written as DNA, the CDR3 is TGTGCCATCAGTGAAACTCATGAGCAGTTCTTC. It codes for CAISETHEQFF.